This T cell receptor beta chain was captured by sequencing in a study of CD8 T cells in ankylosing spondylitis. Study results and limitations: Ankylosing spondylitis blood appeared to be characterized by a TCR beta motif of several highly homologous variants. Disease-linked clones proved CD8+ and comparatively uncommon in peripheral blood. It was reported that disease-linked clones were significantly enriched in matched ankylosing spondylitis synovial fluid.

This clonotype was detected only once. The antigen is not known. For TCR beta, libraries came from quantitative 5'-RACE with molecular barcodes. TCRdb re-derived calls from the 5' RACE reads in MiXCR, one entry per CDR3 protein. In the table there are some 130,000 distinct CDR3 sequences, roughly 6.6% of which are singletons. This CDR3 has 13 residues. V lost 4 bases, J lost 8 bases, and 15 bases lay in between. Germline CDR1 is SQVTM and CDR2 is ANQGSEA. This rearrangement joins TRBV29-1 to TRBJ1-5; D ambiguous. The sequence was collected from a female donor with ankylosing spondylitis or in good health (not recorded which). Sequenced material: blood, either unsorted or a sorted T cell fraction (not recorded which). CDR3 DNA sequence: TGCAGCGTTGCGGTGGGTTCAGAGGAGCCCCAGCATTTT. This encodes CSVAVGSEEPQHF. Full variable domain (outside the CDR3, taken from reference TRBV29-1 and TRBJ1-5): SAVISQKPSRDICQRGTSLTIQCQVDSQVTMMFWYRQQPGQSLTLIATANQGSEATYESGFVIDKFPISRPNLTFSTLTVSNMSPEDSSIYLCSVAVGSEEPQHFGDGTRLSIL.